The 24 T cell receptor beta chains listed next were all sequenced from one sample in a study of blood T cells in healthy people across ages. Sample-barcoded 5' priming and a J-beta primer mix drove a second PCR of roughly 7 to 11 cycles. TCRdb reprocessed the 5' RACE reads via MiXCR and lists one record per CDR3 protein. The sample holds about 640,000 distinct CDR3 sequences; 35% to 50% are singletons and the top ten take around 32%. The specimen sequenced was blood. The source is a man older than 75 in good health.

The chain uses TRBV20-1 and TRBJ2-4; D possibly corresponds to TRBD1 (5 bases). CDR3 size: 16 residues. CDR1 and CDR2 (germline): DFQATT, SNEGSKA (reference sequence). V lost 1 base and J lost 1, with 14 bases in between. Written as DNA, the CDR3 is TGCAGTGCTAGAGCTCCCCAGGGATCGGCCAAAAACATTCAGTACTTC. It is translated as CSARAPQGSAKNIQYF.

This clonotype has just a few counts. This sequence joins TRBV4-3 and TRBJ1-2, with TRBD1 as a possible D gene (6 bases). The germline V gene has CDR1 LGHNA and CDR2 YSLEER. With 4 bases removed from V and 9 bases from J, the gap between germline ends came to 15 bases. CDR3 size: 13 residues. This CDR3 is CASSPTQGSSYTF. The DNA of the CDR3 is TGCGCCAGCAGCCCAACACAGGGTTCGAGCTACACCTTC.

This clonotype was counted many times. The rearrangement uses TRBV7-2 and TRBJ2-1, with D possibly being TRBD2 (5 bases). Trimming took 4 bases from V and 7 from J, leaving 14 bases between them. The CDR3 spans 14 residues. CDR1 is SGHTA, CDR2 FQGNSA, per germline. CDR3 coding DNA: TGTGCCAGCAGCTCCCTCGGCAGGACTAATGAGCAGTTCTTC. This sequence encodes CASSSLGRTNEQFF.

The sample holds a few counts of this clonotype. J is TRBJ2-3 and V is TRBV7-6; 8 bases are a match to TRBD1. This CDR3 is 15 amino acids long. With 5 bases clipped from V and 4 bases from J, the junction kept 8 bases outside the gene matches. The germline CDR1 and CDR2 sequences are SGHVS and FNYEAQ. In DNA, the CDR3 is TGTGCCAGCAGCCTCTCAGGACAGGGCTCAGATACGCAGTATTTT. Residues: CASSLSGQGSDTQYF.

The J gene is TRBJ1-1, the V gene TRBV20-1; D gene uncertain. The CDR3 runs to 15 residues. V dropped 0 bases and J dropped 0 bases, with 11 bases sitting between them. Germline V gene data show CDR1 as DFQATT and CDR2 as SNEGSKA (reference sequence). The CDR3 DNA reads TGCAGTGCTAGAGACCGACGGCGCATGAACACTGAAGCTTTCTTT. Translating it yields CSARDRRRMNTEAFF.

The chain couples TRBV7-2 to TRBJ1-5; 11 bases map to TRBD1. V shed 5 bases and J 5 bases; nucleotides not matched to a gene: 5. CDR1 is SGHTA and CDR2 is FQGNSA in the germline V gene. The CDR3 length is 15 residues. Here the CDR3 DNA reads TGTGCCAGCAGCCAAGGACAGGGGGCCTATCAGCCCCAGCATTTT. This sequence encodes CASSQGQGAYQPQHF.

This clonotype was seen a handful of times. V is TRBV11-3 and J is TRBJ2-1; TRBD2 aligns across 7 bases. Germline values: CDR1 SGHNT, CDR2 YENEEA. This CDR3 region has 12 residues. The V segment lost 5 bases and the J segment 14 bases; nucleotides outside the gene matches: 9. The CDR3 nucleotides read TGTGCCAGCAGCCTCCGGTCGGGGGGTGAGTTCTTC. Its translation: CASSLRSGGEFF.

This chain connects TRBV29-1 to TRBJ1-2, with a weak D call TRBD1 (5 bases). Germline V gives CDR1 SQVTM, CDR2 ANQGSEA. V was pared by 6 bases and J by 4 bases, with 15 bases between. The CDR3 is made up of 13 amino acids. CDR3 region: CSVPVQVPYGYTF. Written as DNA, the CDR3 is TGCAGCGTGCCGGTACAGGTACCCTATGGCTACACCTTC.

CDR3 loop: CSVETGSYNEQFF. CDR3 DNA sequence: TGCAGCGTTGAAACGGGCTCCTACAATGAGCAGTTCTTC. This chain connects TRBV29-1 to TRBJ2-1; D unresolved. Germline V gene data show CDR1 as SQVTM and CDR2 as ANQGSEA. V shed 2 bases and J shed 0 bases, with 5 bases lying between them. This CDR3 has 13 residues.

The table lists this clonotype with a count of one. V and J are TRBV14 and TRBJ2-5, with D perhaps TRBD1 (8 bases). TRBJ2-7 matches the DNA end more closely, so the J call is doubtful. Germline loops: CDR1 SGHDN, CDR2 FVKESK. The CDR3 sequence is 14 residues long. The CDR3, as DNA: TGTGCCAGCAGTCAGAACAGGGGGGGAGCCGAGCAGTACTTC. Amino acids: CASSQNRGGAEQYF.

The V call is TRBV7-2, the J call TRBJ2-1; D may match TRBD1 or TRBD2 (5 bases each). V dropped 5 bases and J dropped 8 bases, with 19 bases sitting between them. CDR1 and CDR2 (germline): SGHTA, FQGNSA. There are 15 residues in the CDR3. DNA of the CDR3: TGTGCCAGCAGCCGTGGCGCCGAGGGGTCCGATGAGCAGTTCTTC. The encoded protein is CASSRGAEGSDEQFF.

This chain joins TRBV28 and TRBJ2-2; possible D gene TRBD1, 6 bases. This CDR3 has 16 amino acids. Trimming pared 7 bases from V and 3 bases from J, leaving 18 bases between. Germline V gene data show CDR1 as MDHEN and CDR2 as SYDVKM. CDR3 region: CASTTGHTRDTGELFF. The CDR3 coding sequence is TGTGCCAGCACCACGGGACACACACGCGACACCGGGGAGCTGTTTTTT.

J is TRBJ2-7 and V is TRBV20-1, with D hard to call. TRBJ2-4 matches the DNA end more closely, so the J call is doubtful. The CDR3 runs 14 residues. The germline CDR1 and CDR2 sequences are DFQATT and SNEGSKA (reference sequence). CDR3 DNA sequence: TGCAGTGTCAGTAGGACGTATCCAAAAGACATTCAGTACTTC. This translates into CSVSRTYPKDIQYF.

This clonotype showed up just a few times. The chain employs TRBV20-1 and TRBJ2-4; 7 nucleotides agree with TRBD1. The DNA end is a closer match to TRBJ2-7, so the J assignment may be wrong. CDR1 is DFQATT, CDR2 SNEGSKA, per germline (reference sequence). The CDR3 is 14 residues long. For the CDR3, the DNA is TGCAGTGCTAGAGGCCGACAGGGTCGGTACGAGCAGTACTTC. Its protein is CSARGRQGRYEQYF.

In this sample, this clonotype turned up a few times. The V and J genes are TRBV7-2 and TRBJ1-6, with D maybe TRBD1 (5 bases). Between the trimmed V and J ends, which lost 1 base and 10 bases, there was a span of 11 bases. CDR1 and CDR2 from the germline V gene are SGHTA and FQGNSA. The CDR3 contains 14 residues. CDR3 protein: CASSLVQDKSPLHF. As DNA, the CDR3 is TGTGCCAGCAGCTTAGTCCAGGACAAATCACCCCTCCACTTT.

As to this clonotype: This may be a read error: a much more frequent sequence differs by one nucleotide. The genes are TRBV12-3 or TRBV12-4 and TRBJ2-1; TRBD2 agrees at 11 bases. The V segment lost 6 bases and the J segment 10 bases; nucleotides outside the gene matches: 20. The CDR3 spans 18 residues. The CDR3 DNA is TGTGCCAGCAGACCGGGACAGGGATGGACTAGCGGGTTCTACGAGCAGTTCTTC. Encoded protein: CASRPGQGWTSGFYEQFF.

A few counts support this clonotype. The CDR3 sequence is CASSRGWDGANYGYTF. The CDR3 region has the DNA TGTGCCAGCAGCCGGGGATGGGACGGTGCTAACTATGGCTACACCTTC. The V gene is TRBV27, the J gene TRBJ1-2; a weak D match, TRBD1 (5 bases). The CDR3 extends over 16 amino acids. V lost 6 bases and J lost 0, with 17 bases in between. Germline V gene data show CDR1 as MNHEY and CDR2 as SMNVEV (reference sequence).

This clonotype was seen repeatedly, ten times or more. The CDR3 sequence is CSARRPANEKLFF. DNA of the CDR3: TGCAGTGCTAGACGGCCAGCAAATGAAAAACTGTTTTTT. The J gene is TRBJ1-4, the V gene TRBV20-1; D uncertain. CDR1 and CDR2 (germline): DFQATT, SNEGSKA (reference sequence). CDR3 length: 13 amino acids. V lost 2 bases and J 5 bases, leaving 9 bases between the germline ends.

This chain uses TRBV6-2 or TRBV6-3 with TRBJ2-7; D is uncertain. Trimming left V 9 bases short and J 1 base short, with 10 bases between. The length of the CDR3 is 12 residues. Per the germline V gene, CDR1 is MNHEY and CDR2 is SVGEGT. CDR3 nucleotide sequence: TGTGCCAGTTATGACGCATCCTACGAGCAGTACTTC. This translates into CASYDASYEQYF.

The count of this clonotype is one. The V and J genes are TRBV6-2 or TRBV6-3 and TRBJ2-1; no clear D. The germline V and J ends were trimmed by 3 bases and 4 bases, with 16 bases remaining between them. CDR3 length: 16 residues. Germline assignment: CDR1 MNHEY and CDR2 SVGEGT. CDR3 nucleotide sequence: TGTGCCAGCAGTTATGGCACTCGACCAACGTACAATGAGCAGTTCTTC. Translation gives CASSYGTRPTYNEQFF.

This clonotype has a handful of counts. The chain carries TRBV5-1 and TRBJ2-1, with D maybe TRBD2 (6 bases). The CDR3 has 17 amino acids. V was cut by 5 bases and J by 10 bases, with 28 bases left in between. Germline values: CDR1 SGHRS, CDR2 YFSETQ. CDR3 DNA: TGCGCCAGCAGTTTGAGGCCCAATACTAGCCCAAGGGTAGAGCAGTTCTTC. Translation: CASSLRPNTSPRVEQFF.

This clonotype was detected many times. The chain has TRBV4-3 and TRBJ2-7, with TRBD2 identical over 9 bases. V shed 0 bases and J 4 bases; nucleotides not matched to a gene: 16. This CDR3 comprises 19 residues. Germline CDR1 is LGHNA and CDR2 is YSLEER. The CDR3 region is CASSQEASVAGAAAYEQYF. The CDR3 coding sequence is TGCGCCAGCAGCCAAGAGGCATCGGTAGCGGGGGCCGCGGCGTACGAGCAGTACTTC.

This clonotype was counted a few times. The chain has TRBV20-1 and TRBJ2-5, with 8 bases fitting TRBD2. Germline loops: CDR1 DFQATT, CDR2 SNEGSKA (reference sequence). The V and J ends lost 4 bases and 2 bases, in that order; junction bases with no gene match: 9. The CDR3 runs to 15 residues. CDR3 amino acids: CSAISSGSIQETQYF. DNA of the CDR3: TGCAGTGCTATTTCTAGCGGGTCCATTCAAGAGACCCAGTACTTC.

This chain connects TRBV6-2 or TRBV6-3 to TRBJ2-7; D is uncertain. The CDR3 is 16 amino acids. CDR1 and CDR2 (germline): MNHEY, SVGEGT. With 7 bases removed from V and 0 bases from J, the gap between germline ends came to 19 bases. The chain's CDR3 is CASTGRTQASSYEQYF. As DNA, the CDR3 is TGTGCCAGCACGGGTCGGACCCAGGCGAGCTCCTACGAGCAGTACTTC.